This entry features one T cell receptor beta chain sequence. There is no known antigen for this receptor. Here the CDR3 omits its conserved ending phenylalanine or tryptophan, so a read error is the likely source. The sample belongs to a study of tumor-infiltrating lymphocytes in primary liver carcinoma (dated by TCRdb to between 2016 and 2019). Describing the broader study: Of the five patients, three men and two women aged 30 to 69 years, four had hepatocellular carcinoma and one had combined HCC and intrahepatic cholangiocarcinoma. Tumors of the five patients were stage T1-T3 N0M0 with maximum diameters of about 4.2 to 11 cm. Each sample produced roughly 3.65 to 8 million productive TCRbeta reads, and read depth showed no significant difference between tissue types. The study combined TCRbeta repertoire sequencing, expression microarrays and whole-exome sequencing across five regions of each liver tumor, with adjacent normal tissue and blood. A total of about 35 specimens from 5 patients underwent TCRbeta repertoire sequencing, comprising about 25 tumor regions, 5 adjacent noncancerous liver tissues and 5 peripheral blood samples. Agilent mRNA microarray profiling was performed on the approximately 25 tumor region samples to relate TCRbeta repertoire diversity to the local molecular phenotype. Technical replicate repertoires showed high reproducibility, with mean shared-clone rates about 0.86 and correlation coefficients above 0.98. General findings and caveats noted by the study authors: Only about 7-25% of top clones were present in all five regions of a tumor, suggesting spatial heterogeneity of tumor-infiltrating T cells. The top 250 clones made up a significantly larger repertoire fraction in tumors than in blood (p = 0.039). Because sequencing covered only the TCR beta chain and unpaired alpha chains were not captured, true repertoire diversity is likely underestimated. Repertoire overlap was found to be higher between tumor regions (mean approximately 36%) than between tumor-adjacent (roughly 17%) or tumor-blood (14%) pairs, consistent with antigen-driven expansion. Bulk unsorted samples precluded comparing CD4+ and CD8+ T cell repertoires. With just four or five patients in the study, the authors point out that the findings should be validated in a larger study.

Total RNA and DNA were co-extracted from around 18-30 mg of bulk tissue with the AllPrep DNA/RNA mini kit, without cell sorting. Between November 2015 and 2016, roughly five patients in China with histopathologically diagnosed primary liver carcinoma had surgical resection. Chronic HBV infection was present in the patients, and the patients were treatment-naive at sampling. Five spatially separated regions were sampled per tumor: superior, inferior, left-lateral and right-lateral poles, plus the tumor centre. More than 85% viable tumor cells were found by histology in every tumor sample. Each fresh piece of tumor and adjacent tissue was cut in two, with one half stored in RNAlater at -80 degrees C and the other half sent for histology. Using a constant-region primer and ProtoScript II reverse transcriptase, TCRbeta-specific cDNA was reverse-transcribed from around 520 ng total RNA. Three nested multiplex PCR rounds, following a slightly modified ARM-PCR procedure, were used to build the TCRbeta libraries. A final 25-cycle PCR with Deep VentR polymerase added sample barcodes and Illumina adapters. Before sequencing, amplicons of 200-500 bp were gel-purified using a QIAquick gel extraction kit. The TCRbeta amplicons were sequenced with 250-bp paired-end reads on an Illumina HiSeq 2500. From the authors' description of their analysis: Trimmomatic v0.33 was used to quality-trim the reads, and FLASH v1.2.11 was used to merge paired reads so that full CDR3 sequences could be recovered. MiGEC v1.2.1b assigned V, D and J germline segments to the rearranged TCRbeta sequences. Clonotype statistics and Shannon-Wiener diversity indices were computed with VDJtools v1.0.0. To cut down on sampling bias, every analysis after diversity analysis relied on just the 250 most abundant clonotypes from each sample. Using fastp at Q25 and MiXCR, TCRdb reprocessed the public reads and kept productive beta chains. Rows are combined by CDR3 protein, so each entry shows the most common genes and DNA. V and J calls and clone size were set by TCRdb, not the authors. The sample table lists about 210,000 distinct CDR3 sequences, 85% of them with a count of one. About a sixth of the sample lies in the top ten.

The receptor was isolated from a man aged 35-49 years with primary liver carcinoma and hepatitis B virus infection. Specimen: tumor tissue from primary liver carcinoma.

CDR3 reads: CSAASRTGLFDTQYI. The DNA sequence is given as TGCAGTGCGGCCAGTCGGACCGGGCTTTTCGATACGCAGTATATT. The chain couples TRBV20-1 to TRBJ2-3; no D gene call is confident. V is pared back by 6 bases and J by 6 bases, with 22 bases lying between the germline termini. A total of 15 residues make up the CDR3, ends included. Only the CDR3 portion is preserved as DNA: 45 bases, with reading frame beginning at the first base. According to the germline V gene (reference sequence), CDR1 reads DFQATT and CDR2 reads SNEGSKA.